A selection of T cell receptor beta chains follows, all from one sample in a study of T cell changes during pregnancy in multiple sclerosis. Profiled with immunoSEQ multiplex PCR; TCRdb holds only in-frame clones, not every one. The sample records tens of thousands of clones, 85% to 95% being singletons. This specimen was peripheral blood, taken in the third trimester of pregnancy. These receptors originate from a female donor in good health, enrolled as a control in a pregnancy study. Both conserved end residues are trimmed from each CDR3. The order of the fields is V gene, J gene, CDR3 protein.

>TRBV7-2|TRBJ2-7
ASSLAGGTYEQY
>TRBV5-1|TRBJ2-2
ASSLEVTSNAGELF
>TRBV15|TRBJ2-5
ATSSYQGQETQY
>TRBV2|TRBJ2-6
ASSLSSGANVLT
>TRBV6-6|TRBJ1-3
ASRPGQGNTIY
>TRBV2|TRBJ1-2
ASTGQGDYGYT
>TRBV7-2|TRBJ1-4
ASSLDQGVTGKLF
>TRBV5-6|TRBJ2-4
ASSWGQGAGY
>TRBV15|TRBJ1-2
ATSRKGDGSGYT
>TRBV21-1|TRBJ2-4
ASSKRLAKNIQY
>TRBV14|TRBJ2-1
ASSQERGQFLYNEQF
>TRBV7-3|TRBJ1-2
ASSLMEGAGGYT
>TRBV7-6|TRBJ1-1
ASTPHQEGGHTEAF
>TRBV28|TRBJ1-5
ASNRARNQPQH
>TRBV5-6|TRBJ2-2
ASSLELVTGELF
>TRBV11-2|TRBJ2-1
ASSFHSAGGYNEQF
>TRBV19|TRBJ1-5
ASSIISGYNQPQH
>TRBV7-9|TRBJ2-2
ASSLVSGFGGELF
>TRBV6-5|TRBJ1-1
ASSRPGQMNTEAF
>TRBV4-1|TRBJ2-1
ASSQDRLAAYNEQF
>TRBV10-3|TRBJ2-2
AVQGNTGELF
>TRBV19|TRBJ1-1
ASSTTGNTEAF
>TRBV27|TRBJ2-7
ASSLGTGPYEQY
>TRBV7-9|TRBJ2-5
ASSHGGLETQY
>TRBV18|TRBJ1-1
ASSPLGTENTEAF
>TRBV11-1|TRBJ2-1
ASSTIGAGTSGDNEQF
>TRBV27|TRBJ2-7
ASSLGGQGAYEQY
>TRBV7-2|TRBJ2-1
ASSLGAYPEGNEQF
>TRBV28|TRBJ1-2
ASSYGQGGYGYT
>TRBV6-6|TRBJ1-2
ASSYSGSTAGYT
>TRBV18|TRBJ2-3
ASSPNQGGLTDTQY
>TRBV28|TRBJ2-1
ASSLGVYNEQF
>TRBV7-9|TRBJ2-1
ASSPGFEQF
>TRBV25-1|TRBJ2-3
ASRWGAPNTQY
>TRBV4-3|TRBJ1-5
ASSQGGGLPQH
>TRBV5-6|TRBJ2-5
ASSLALQGNLGETQY
>TRBV11-2|TRBJ2-5
ASSDRTSGGETQY
>TRBV28|TRBJ1-1
ASRDRGPTEAF
>TRBV9|TRBJ1-3
ASSVDPGNSGNTIY
>TRBV27|TRBJ1-2
ASSVSRDRVIYGYT
>TRBV29-1|TRBJ2-7
SVAEGREFEQY
>TRBV5-5|TRBJ2-7
ASTMEQGAYEQY
>TRBV5-1|TRBJ2-5
ASSLGFSREETQY
>TRBV5-1|TRBJ2-7
ASSRGQGMEYEQY
>TRBV2|TRBJ1-3
ASKEQGFINTIY
>TRBV9|TRBJ2-5
ASSVLGGGMETQY
>TRBV28|TRBJ2-5
ASSFRPGTSREETQY
>TRBV4-1|TRBJ2-3
ASSQRDRGRTDTQY
>TRBV2|TRBJ1-1
ASSEWGQGSLSKTEAF
>TRBV7-8|TRBJ2-1
ASSLATGGVLNEQF
>TRBV28|TRBJ2-7
ASSSDTYEQY
>TRBV4-2|TRBJ2-1
ASSHALGQGYEQF
>TRBV7-8|TRBJ1-2
ASSAPVGQGVYGYT